This T cell receptor (beta chain) was retrieved from a study of blood T cell repertoires in COVID-19. Study overall: Whether acute or convalescent, the COVID-19 samples came from the United States, Italy and Spain. T cells, B-cell-depleted T cells, or PBMCs supplied cDNA or gDNA.

The CDR3 spans 15 residues. Germline values: CDR1 SNHLY, CDR2 FYNNEI. V dropped 6 bases and J dropped 8; count of bases not matched to a gene: 6. Authors' analysis steps: Reference gene primer amplification in the assay estimated nucleated cell counts. Here immunoSEQ multiplex PCR was the method, and the copy in TCRdb shows in-frame clones only, minus some. That table gives V, J and clone size, and the DNA gave D and trimming. This sample has 85,000 to 120,000 clones; around 92% occur once, and the top ten carry less than 5.5%. The sequence derives from a man younger than 35 with acute or convalescent COVID-19. The chain combines TRBV2 with TRBJ2-2; TRBD2 agrees at 13 bases. Sequences were obtained from peripheral blood. CDR3 protein: CASSAGTSGVGELFF. As DNA, the CDR3 is TGTGCCAGCAGCGCCGGGACTAGCGGGGTAGGGGAGCTGTTTTTT.